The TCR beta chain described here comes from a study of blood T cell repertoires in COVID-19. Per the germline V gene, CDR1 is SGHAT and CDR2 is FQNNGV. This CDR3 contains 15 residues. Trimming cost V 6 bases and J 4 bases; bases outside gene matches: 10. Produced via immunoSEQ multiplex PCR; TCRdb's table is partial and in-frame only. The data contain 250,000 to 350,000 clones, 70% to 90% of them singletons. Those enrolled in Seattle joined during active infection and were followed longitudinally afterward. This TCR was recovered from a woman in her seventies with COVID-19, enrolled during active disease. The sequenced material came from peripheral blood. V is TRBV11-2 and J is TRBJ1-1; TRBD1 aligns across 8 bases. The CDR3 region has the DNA TGTGCCAGCAGAACGCTGAAGACAGGGGCCACTGAAGCTTTCTTT. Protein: CASRTLKTGATEAFF.